This is a list of T cell receptor beta chains from one sample in a study of coeliac disease. The repertoire was sequenced with immunoSEQ multiplex PCR; TCRdb's copy has only in-frame clones and lacks some. The data hold approximately 3,000 clones, with about 73% observed a single time. Source material: intraepithelial lymphocytes from the gut. Receptors were obtained from a young man with celiac disease on a gluten-free diet. The CDR3 runs from the conserved cysteine through the conserved F or W. D genes are given only for firm matches. The listing skips clone size in some rows; elsewhere it reads once, few, many or a size class.

j_call d_call v_call clone_size cdr3_aa cdr3_nt
TRBJ2-7 - TRBV6-6 - CASRWRLRYEQYF TGTGCCAGCCGATGGAGACTAAGGTACGAGCAGTACTTC
TRBJ1-2 - TRBV20-1 - CSARQGGGYTF TGCAGTGCTAGACAGGGTGGCGGCTACACCTTC
TRBJ2-3 - TRBV9 - CASSLTTYPTDTQYF TGTGCCAGCAGCTTGACTACTTACCCCACAGATACGCAGTATTTT
TRBJ1-2 TRBD1 TRBV5-1 - CASSLGGQGFYGYTF TGCGCCAGCAGCTTGGGCGGACAGGGGTTCTATGGCTACACCTTC
TRBJ1-4 TRBD1 TRBV27 - CASSPIHRTGILPTNEKLFF TGTGCCAGCAGTCCCATCCACAGGACAGGGATCCTTCCAACTAATGAAAAACTGTTTTTT
TRBJ1-1 - TRBV14 - CASSQASGRAFF TGTGCCAGCAGCCAAGCTTCAGGGCGAGCTTTCTTT
TRBJ2-2 TRBD2 TRBV9 once CASSPSTSGGGRSTGELFF TGTGCCAGCAGCCCTTCGACTAGCGGGGGGGGAAGGAGCACCGGGGAGCTGTTTTTT
TRBJ1-1 TRBD1 TRBV25-1 - CASRDRRNTEAFF TGTGCCAGCAGGGACAGGAGGAACACTGAAGCTTTCTTT
TRBJ2-7 TRBD1 TRBV6-5 - CASSTATGGSYEQYF TGTGCCAGCAGTACCGCGACAGGGGGCTCCTACGAGCAGTACTTC
TRBJ1-5 - TRBV21-1 few CASRRQSYSNQPQHF TGTGCCAGCAGGCGACAGAGCTATAGCAATCAGCCCCAGCATTTT
TRBJ2-5 TRBD2 TRBV4-2 - CASSQSRGGQETQYF TGTGCCAGCAGCCAAAGTCGGGGGGGACAAGAGACCCAGTACTTC
TRBJ2-7 - TRBV5-1 - CASSLARGAPYEQYF TGCGCCAGCAGCTTGGCCCGCGGGGCGCCCTACGAGCAGTACTTC
TRBJ2-1 - TRBV9 - CASSVGGLDQSNEQFF TGTGCCAGCAGCGTGGGGGGTCTCGATCAGAGCAATGAGCAGTTCTTC
TRBJ2-7 TRBD2 TRBV9 - CASSVESGGTYEQYF TGTGCCAGCAGCGTAGAGTCCGGGGGGACCTACGAGCAGTACTTC
TRBJ2-1 - TRBV6-1 - CASSEIHRTGDEQFF TGTGCCAGCAGTGAAATCCACAGGACCGGCGATGAGCAGTTCTTC
TRBJ1-1 - TRBV4-3 - CASSHAGAVKTEAFF TGCGCCAGCAGCCATGCAGGGGCAGTAAAAACTGAAGCTTTCTTT
TRBJ2-1 - TRBV9 few CASSPREKTYNEQFF TGTGCCAGCAGCCCCAGGGAAAAGACCTACAATGAGCAGTTCTTC
TRBJ2-1 TRBD2 TRBV28 - CASSFVAGLNNEQFF TGTGCCAGCAGTTTTGTAGCGGGGTTGAACAATGAGCAGTTCTTC
TRBJ1-5 TRBD1 TRBV7-9 - CASSLTGEGIQPQHF TGTGCCAGCAGCTTAACAGGGGAAGGTATTCAGCCCCAGCATTTT
TRBJ2-1 - TRBV4-3 once CASSQITGIYNEQFF TGCGCCAGCAGCCAAATTACGGGTATCTACAATGAGCAGTTCTTC
TRBJ2-3 TRBD2 TRBV19 - CASSAGEGNFGDTQYF TGTGCCAGTAGTGCGGGGGAGGGTAATTTTGGAGATACGCAGTATTTT
TRBJ2-5 TRBD1 TRBV9 - CASTTGQVGTQYF TGTGCCAGCACGACAGGACAGGTCGGGACCCAGTACTTC
TRBJ2-7 - TRBV29-1 - CSVERGLSYEQYF TGCAGCGTTGAACGCGGACTCTCCTACGAGCAGTACTTC
TRBJ1-1 - TRBV5-5 - CASSFPGQRSTEAFF TGTGCCAGCAGCTTCCCGGGACAACGGAGCACTGAAGCTTTCTTT
TRBJ2-5 TRBD2 TRBV7-2 - CASRRTREETQYF TGTGCCAGCAGAAGGACTAGAGAAGAGACCCAGTACTTC
TRBJ2-7 TRBD1 TRBV9 few CASSLTGTGYEQYF TGTGCCAGCAGCTTAACCGGGACAGGGTACGAGCAGTACTTC
TRBJ2-1 TRBD2 TRBV6-6 few CASSYSSGGASEQFF TGTGCCAGCAGTTACTCTAGCGGGGGGGCAAGTGAGCAGTTCTTC
TRBJ2-1 TRBD2 TRBV27 - CASSSGLAGNEQFF TGTGCCAGCAGTTCAGGACTAGCCGGCAATGAGCAGTTCTTC
TRBJ1-1 TRBD1 TRBV6-1 few CASSDWDSRGNTEAFF TGTGCCAGCAGTGACTGGGACAGTCGAGGAAACACTGAAGCTTTCTTT
TRBJ1-2 TRBD1 TRBV9 large CASSGEDRRYNYGYTF TGTGCCAGCAGCGGGGAGGACAGGCGGTATAACTATGGCTACACCTTC
TRBJ1-2 - TRBV7-9 - CASSLFSRGGTNYGYTF TGTGCCAGCAGCTTATTCTCTAGGGGAGGGACTAACTATGGCTACACCTTC
TRBJ2-3 TRBD2 TRBV7-2 once CASSLAASGGLDTQYF TGTGCCAGCAGCTTAGCGGCTAGCGGGGGGTTAGATACGCAGTATTTT
TRBJ2-7 - TRBV4-2 once CASSQAHGQDIYEQYF TGTGCCAGCAGCCAGGCTCATGGGCAGGATATCTACGAGCAGTACTTC
TRBJ2-5 TRBD2 TRBV2 few CARSRGGSETQYF TGTGCCAGGAGCCGGGGGGGCTCTGAGACCCAGTACTTC
TRBJ2-2 TRBD2 TRBV30 - CAWSVRGGSNTGELFF TGTGCCTGGAGTGTACGGGGGGGAAGTAACACCGGGGAGCTGTTTTTT
TRBJ1-4 - TRBV5-1 - CASSLAGKLFF TGCGCCAGCAGCTTGGCGGGGAAACTGTTTTTT
TRBJ1-5 - TRBV15 - CATSSDQEGGNQPQHF TGTGCCACCAGCAGCGACCAGGAGGGCGGCAATCAGCCCCAGCATTTT
TRBJ1-2 TRBD1 TRBV7-9 - CASSLGTVGYTF TGTGCCAGCAGCTTGGGGACAGTCGGCTACACCTTC
TRBJ1-1 TRBD1 TRBV11-3 - CASSTNRGGTEAFF TGTGCCAGCAGCACGAACAGGGGTGGGACTGAAGCTTTCTTT
TRBJ2-7 - TRBV15 - CATRTLGGYEQYF TGTGCCACCAGAACCCTTGGGGGGTACGAGCAGTACTTC
TRBJ2-1 TRBD2 TRBV7-6 - CASSLGPGGAVDEQFF TGTGCCAGCAGCTTAGGACCGGGGGGGGCCGTGGATGAGCAGTTCTTC
TRBJ1-2 - TRBV6-5 few CASRPRGGNYGYTF TGTGCCAGCAGACCTCGAGGGGGAAACTATGGCTACACCTTC
TRBJ1-5 - TRBV4-3 few CASSIFFGSNQPQHF TGCGCCAGCAGCATATTTTTCGGTAGCAATCAGCCCCAGCATTTT
TRBJ2-5 - TRBV12-5 - CASAERAGRGETQYF TGTGCTAGTGCCGAGAGGGCGGGGAGGGGGGAGACCCAGTACTTC
TRBJ2-3 TRBD2 TRBV9 - CASSSSGSGWTTDTQYF TGTGCCAGCAGCAGCTCCGGTAGCGGGTGGACCACAGATACGCAGTATTTT
TRBJ1-1 - TRBV27 - CASSSGTTTEAFF TGTGCCAGCAGTTCGGGGACAACCACTGAAGCTTTCTTT
TRBJ2-3 TRBD2 TRBV28 - CASSPLFTSGGYDSTDTQYF TGTGCCAGCAGTCCCCTATTTACTAGCGGGGGGTACGATAGCACAGATACGCAGTATTTT
TRBJ1-6 - TRBV11-1 few CASSTGPIDNSPLHF TGTGCCAGCAGCACAGGACCGATTGACAATTCACCCCTCCACTTT
TRBJ2-5 - TRBV2 - CASSYGLLLSQETQYF TGTGCCAGCAGCTATGGACTACTCCTTTCCCAAGAGACCCAGTACTTC
TRBJ2-6 TRBD1 TRBV19 - CASRTGAGANVLTF TGTGCCAGTAGGACAGGGGCCGGGGCCAACGTCCTGACTTTC
TRBJ2-7 - TRBV4-1 few CASSQAREQYF TGCGCCAGCAGCCAAGCTCGCGAGCAGTACTTC
TRBJ1-3 - TRBV5-4 - CASSLQGPGNTIYF TGTGCCAGCAGCTTGCAGGGCCCCGGAAACACCATATATTTT
TRBJ1-1 - TRBV5-1 - CASSYGSGGTAFF TGCGCCAGCAGCTATGGATCCGGGGGGACGGCTTTCTTT
TRBJ2-1 - TRBV5-1 - CASSLEGGAGYNEQFF TGCGCCAGCAGCTTGGAGGGGGGGGCAGGCTACAATGAGCAGTTCTTC
TRBJ2-7 TRBD1 TRBV4-2 - CASSPGQGGDEQYF TGTGCCAGCAGCCCCGGACAGGGCGGGGACGAGCAGTACTTC